This T cell receptor (beta chain) was observed in a study of blood T cell repertoires in COVID-19. Study background: Acute and convalescent COVID-19 specimens originated in the United States, Italy and Spain. The cDNA or gDNA used as material had been derived from T cells, B-cell-depleted T cells, or PBMCs.

Per the authors' pipeline: The assay estimated nucleated cells by amplifying reference gene primers. TCRdb's table, derived via immunoSEQ multiplex PCR, lists solely in-frame clones and lacks some. For V, J and clone size, that table is used; D and trimming come from the DNA. The sample lists over 150,000 clones; roughly four fifths were seen once. The trim removed 1 base at V and 1 base at J, leaving 4 bases unmatched. CDR3 length: 16 amino acids. Germline V gives CDR1 LGHDT, CDR2 YNNKEL (reference sequence). The chain has TRBV3-1 (or the pseudogene TRBV3-2) and TRBJ2-7; 10 nucleotides line up with TRBD2. The origin of this receptor is a man older than 75 with acute or convalescent COVID-19. The material sequenced was peripheral blood. The CDR3 region has the DNA TGTGCCAGCAGCCAAGGGGGGACTAGCGCTTCCTACGAGCAGTACTTC. Translating gives CASSQGGTSASYEQYF.